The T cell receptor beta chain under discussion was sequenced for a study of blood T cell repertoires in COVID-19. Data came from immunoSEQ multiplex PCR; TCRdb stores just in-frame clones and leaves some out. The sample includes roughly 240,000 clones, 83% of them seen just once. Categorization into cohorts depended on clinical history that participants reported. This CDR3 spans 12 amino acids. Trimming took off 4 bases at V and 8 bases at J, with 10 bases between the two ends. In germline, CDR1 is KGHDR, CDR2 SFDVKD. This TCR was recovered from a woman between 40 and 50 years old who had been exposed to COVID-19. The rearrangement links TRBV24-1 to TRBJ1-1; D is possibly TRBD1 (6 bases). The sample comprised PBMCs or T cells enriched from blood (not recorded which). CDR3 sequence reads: CATSDRTGEAFF. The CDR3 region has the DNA TGTGCCACCAGTGACCGAACAGGGGAAGCTTTCTTT.